This T cell receptor (beta chain) was identified in a study of cytomegalovirus exposure and HLA in healthy donors. PCR involved 60 Vbeta and 13 Jbeta primers. The data were produced by immunoSEQ multiplex PCR, yet TCRdb's version contains in-frame clones alone and is incomplete. Of 76,000 or so clones listed, over 65% are singletons. Notes on the study in general: Reportedly, a later analysis found an Asian-associated ancestry cluster had fewer N-insertions than the approximately 640-donor mean. TCR beta chains numbering 164 were designated cytomegalovirus-associated.

With respect to this clone: Its antigen remains unidentified.

Trimming cost V 1 base and J 2 bases; bases outside gene matches: 2. Germline loops: CDR1 SEHNR, CDR2 FQNEAQ (reference sequence). The CDR3 length is 15 residues. The receptor comes from a woman in her thirties or forties in good health and CMV-seropositive. The chain is built from TRBV7-9 and TRBJ2-1; the match to TRBD1 covers 7 bases. Sequenced input: PBMCs. The DNA of the CDR3 is TGTGCCAGCAGCTTAGACAGGGGCGCCTACAATGAGCAGTTCTTC. Its protein is CASSLDRGAYNEQFF.